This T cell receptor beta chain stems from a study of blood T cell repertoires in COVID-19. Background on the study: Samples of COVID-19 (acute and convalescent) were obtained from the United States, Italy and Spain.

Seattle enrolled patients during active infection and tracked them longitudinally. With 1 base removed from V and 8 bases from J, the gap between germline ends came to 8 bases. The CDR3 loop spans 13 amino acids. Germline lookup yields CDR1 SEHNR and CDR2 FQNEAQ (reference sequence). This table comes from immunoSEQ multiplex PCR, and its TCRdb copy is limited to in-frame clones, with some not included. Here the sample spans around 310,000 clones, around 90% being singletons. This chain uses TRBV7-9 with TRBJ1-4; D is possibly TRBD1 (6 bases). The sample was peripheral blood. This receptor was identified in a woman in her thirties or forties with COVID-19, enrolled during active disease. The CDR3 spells CASSLDRAEKLFF. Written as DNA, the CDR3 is TGTGCCAGCAGCTTAGACAGGGCGGAAAAACTGTTTTTT.